Listed below are T cell receptor beta chains from one sample, sequenced in a study of T-cell reconstitution after alpha-beta-depleted transplantation in children. TCRdb re-analysed the PCR reads in MiXCR, keeping a single row per CDR3 protein. In the table there are about 420,000 distinct CDR3 sequences, roughly 10% of which are singletons. Sequencing was performed on PBMCs from the stem cell graft donor, taken from the stem cell graft. The receptors were gathered from a human donor who donated a stem cell graft to a child with acute myeloid leukemia. Each CDR3 is given with its conserved first and last residue. A D gene is named only where the DNA matches it firmly. Expanded clones get a size class; other rows say once, few or many, or leave the size out.

clone_size j_call v_call d_call cdr3_aa cdr3_nt
many TRBJ1-2 TRBV6-2/TRBV6-3 NA CASSYLGQIYGYTF TGTGCCAGCAGTTACCTCGGACAGATCTATGGCTACACCTTC
few TRBJ1-1 TRBV29-1 NA CSSSRGLNTEAFF TGCAGCTCCAGTAGAGGGCTGAACACTGAAGCTTTCTTT
NA TRBJ1-6 TRBV7-9 NA CASSRENSPLHF TGTGCCAGCAGCCGGGAGAATTCACCCCTCCACTTT
few TRBJ2-1 TRBV6-1 TRBD2 CASRKFSGEYNEQFF TGTGCCAGCAGAAAGTTTAGCGGGGAATACAATGAGCAGTTCTTC
many TRBJ1-3 TRBV12-3/TRBV12-4 NA CASSLVSGNTIYF TGTGCCAGCAGCTTAGTGTCAGGAAACACCATATATTTT
many TRBJ2-3 TRBV11-2 TRBD2 CASSLPGGTQYF TGTGCCAGCAGCTTACCGGGAGGGACGCAGTATTTT
many TRBJ1-6 TRBV12-3/TRBV12-4 NA CASNQDSTSSPLHF TGTGCCAGCAACCAGGACAGTACCAGTTCACCCCTCCACTTT
few TRBJ2-3 TRBV15 NA CATSREGGTPTDTQYF TGTGCCACCAGCAGAGAAGGGGGGACGCCCACAGATACGCAGTATTTT
few TRBJ1-1 TRBV7-2 TRBD1 CASSLATGYEAFF TGTGCCAGCAGCTTAGCGACAGGGTATGAAGCTTTCTTT
medium-sized TRBJ2-2 TRBV29-1 TRBD2 CSVATSAANTGELFF TGCAGCGTAGCGACTAGCGCAGCGAACACCGGGGAGCTGTTTTTT
many TRBJ2-3 TRBV5-1 TRBD1 CASSPGTGGDTQYF TGCGCCAGCAGCCCAGGGACAGGGGGAGATACGCAGTATTTT
NA TRBJ1-1 TRBV6-5 NA CASSYPGRDTEAFF TGTGCCAGCAGTTACCCAGGGCGGGACACTGAAGCTTTCTTT
few TRBJ2-5 TRBV14 NA CASSPPSIRATQYF TGTGCCAGCAGCCCGCCAAGTATCCGGGCGACCCAGTACTTC
NA TRBJ2-7 TRBV6-2/TRBV6-3 NA CASSYPPPEQYF TGTGCCAGCAGTTACCCACCGCCCGAGCAGTACTTC
NA TRBJ1-3 TRBV10-3 NA CAISDTGSGNTIYF TGTGCCATCAGTGATACAGGGTCTGGAAACACCATATATTTT
many TRBJ1-5 TRBV12-3/TRBV12-4 NA CASSPDRLYQPQHF TGTGCCAGCAGTCCCGACAGACTCTATCAGCCCCAGCATTTT
few TRBJ1-2 TRBV5-1 NA CASSLVPGARSGYTF TGCGCCAGCAGCTTGGTTCCGGGGGCGCGATCGGGCTACACCTTC
few TRBJ2-5 TRBV21-1 NA CASSPDSNSGRKETQYF TGTGCCAGCAGCCCCGATTCCAATAGCGGGAGGAAAGAGACCCAGTACTTC
once TRBJ1-6 TRBV5-4 NA CASSLDSNSPLHF TGTGCCAGCAGCTTGGACAGTAATTCACCCCTCCACTTT
few TRBJ2-7 TRBV5-1 NA CASTTGFDGYEQYF TGCGCCAGCACCACGGGGTTTGATGGCTACGAGCAGTACTTC
few TRBJ2-1 TRBV4-2 TRBD2 CASSQDASGGLRPQFF TGTGCCAGCAGCCAAGATGCTAGCGGGGGGCTCCGCCCACAGTTCTTC
few TRBJ1-1 TRBV10-3 TRBD1 CAIREDRGQNTEAFF TGTGCCATCAGGGAAGACAGGGGGCAAAACACTGAAGCTTTCTTT
many TRBJ2-3 TRBV3-1 TRBD2 CASTPRAVAGAGDTQYF TGTGCCAGCACCCCACGGGCTGTAGCGGGAGCGGGAGATACGCAGTATTTT
few TRBJ1-1 TRBV12-3/TRBV12-4 NA CASTPRRNAEAFF TGTGCCAGCACTCCCCGTAGAAACGCTGAAGCTTTCTTT
NA TRBJ1-1 TRBV18 NA CASSPRSMASTLEAFF TGTGCCAGCTCACCCCGGTCGATGGCGAGTACACTAGAAGCTTTCTTT
NA TRBJ2-1 TRBV9 NA CASSRDSSYNEQFF TGTGCCAGCAGCCGGGACTCCTCCTACAATGAGCAGTTCTTC
many TRBJ2-5 TRBV19 TRBD1 CASSLRQGGKETQYF TGTGCCAGTAGTCTTCGACAGGGGGGGAAAGAGACCCAGTACTTC
few TRBJ2-7 TRBV30 TRBD1 CACTGASTYEQYF TGTGCCTGTACAGGGGCCTCCACCTACGAGCAGTACTTC
few TRBJ2-1 TRBV6-1 TRBD2 CASSRLAGVREQFF TGTGCCAGCAGCCGACTAGCGGGAGTGAGGGAGCAGTTCTTC
NA TRBJ2-5 TRBV2 NA CASEDSQETQYF TGTGCCAGCGAGGACAGCCAAGAGACCCAGTACTTC
few TRBJ1-2 TRBV12-3/TRBV12-4 NA CASSPQVVREYGYTF TGTGCCAGCAGTCCCCAGGTGGTAAGGGAATATGGCTACACCTTC
NA TRBJ2-1 TRBV12-3/TRBV12-4 TRBD2 CASSFWLAGNNEQFF TGTGCCAGCAGTTTTTGGCTAGCGGGGAACAATGAGCAGTTCTTC
NA TRBJ2-3 TRBV6-1 TRBD1 CASSTTGGTDTQYF TGTGCCAGCAGCACCACAGGGGGCACAGATACGCAGTATTTT
few TRBJ2-1 TRBV20-1 NA CSARPTASYNEQFF TGCAGTGCTAGACCGACAGCCTCCTACAATGAGCAGTTCTTC
many TRBJ1-6 TRBV7-6 NA CASSLAPPGLNNSPLHF TGTGCCAGCAGCTTAGCGCCTCCGGGACTCAATAATTCACCCCTCCACTTT
NA TRBJ2-2 TRBV20-1 NA CSARVSGRNTGELFF TGCAGTGCTAGAGTTTCAGGGAGGAACACCGGGGAGCTGTTTTTT
few TRBJ2-7 TRBV14 NA CASAFGGAYEQYF TGTGCCAGCGCATTCGGAGGGGCCTACGAGCAGTACTTC
few TRBJ2-1 TRBV7-6 TRBD2 CASSMSGGAGGNEQFF TGTGCCAGCAGCATGAGCGGGGGGGCGGGGGGCAATGAGCAGTTCTTC
NA TRBJ2-5 TRBV7-6 NA CASSWDETQYF TGTGCCAGCAGCTGGGATGAGACCCAGTACTTC
NA TRBJ2-7 TRBV15 TRBD2 CATSRGLAGGDEQYF TGTGCCACCAGCAGAGGACTAGCGGGAGGAGACGAGCAGTACTTC
NA TRBJ1-2 TRBV12-5 NA CASGLITSIGYTF TGTGCTAGTGGTTTGATCACATCTATTGGCTACACCTTC
NA TRBJ2-3 TRBV9 TRBD1 CASSSTGQFTDTQYF TGTGCCAGCAGCTCGACGGGACAGTTCACAGATACGCAGTATTTT
NA TRBJ2-1 TRBV5-1 TRBD2 CASSVGAVGLAGVGSYNEQFF TGCGCCAGCAGCGTCGGGGCGGTGGGACTAGCGGGAGTGGGGTCCTACAATGAGCAGTTCTTC
few TRBJ2-2 TRBV4-2 TRBD2 CASSLVGRAGGNTGELFF TGTGCCAGCAGCCTCGTAGGACGAGCGGGGGGCAACACCGGGGAGCTGTTTTTT
NA TRBJ2-5 TRBV24-1 NA CATSDVQGSQETQYF TGTGCCACCAGTGATGTACAGGGTTCACAAGAGACCCAGTACTTC
few TRBJ2-1 TRBV14 NA CASSQGVYEQFF TGTGCCAGCAGCCAAGGCGTCTATGAGCAGTTCTTC
few TRBJ1-2 TRBV5-5 NA CASSLEPIGRDYGYTF TGTGCCAGCAGCTTGGAGCCAATCGGACGGGACTATGGCTACACCTTC
NA TRBJ2-1 TRBV27 NA CASSLSAHNEQFF TGTGCCAGCAGTTTAAGCGCCCACAATGAGCAGTTCTTC
few TRBJ2-6 TRBV12-3/TRBV12-4 NA CASTQRGWSSGANVLTF TGTGCCAGCACTCAAAGGGGATGGAGCTCTGGGGCCAACGTCCTGACTTTC
many TRBJ2-2 TRBV4-1 NA CASSQDSSGANTGELFF TGCGCCAGCAGCCAAGACTCATCGGGGGCGAACACCGGGGAGCTGTTTTTT
many TRBJ2-2 TRBV9 NA CASSVAGLWNTGELFF TGTGCCAGCAGCGTAGCAGGCCTCTGGAACACCGGGGAGCTGTTTTTT
NA TRBJ2-5 TRBV21-1 NA CASSQERAYQETQYF TGTGCCAGCAGCCAGGAGAGGGCGTACCAAGAGACCCAGTACTTC
NA TRBJ2-1 TRBV5-1 TRBD2 CASSLTSGASNEQFF TGCGCCAGCAGCTTAACTAGCGGGGCCAGCAATGAGCAGTTCTTC
NA TRBJ2-1 TRBV6-5 NA CASRALGVDEQFF TGTGCCAGCAGGGCTTTGGGGGTGGATGAGCAGTTCTTC
NA TRBJ2-3 TRBV6-5 TRBD2 CASSSLGGEGDTQYF TGTGCCAGCAGTTCTCTCGGGGGGGAGGGAGATACGCAGTATTTT
few TRBJ2-7 TRBV6-2/TRBV6-3 TRBD1 CASTLTGQGPYEQYF TGTGCCAGCACCTTGACGGGACAGGGACCCTACGAGCAGTACTTC
many TRBJ1-2 TRBV5-6 NA CASMRTGGYTF TGTGCCAGCATGAGAACGGGCGGCTACACCTTC
few TRBJ2-6 TRBV7-2 TRBD1 CASSPGTAPGANVLTF TGTGCCAGCAGCCCCGGGACAGCCCCTGGGGCCAACGTCCTGACTTTC